This T cell receptor beta chain was obtained from a study of blood T cell repertoires in COVID-19. At the level of the study: From the United States, Italy and Spain came samples of acute and convalescent COVID-19. Sources were T cells, B-cell-depleted T cells, or PBMCs; the material itself was cDNA or gDNA.

The CDR3 runs to 16 residues. The V and J ends lost 0 bases and 3 bases, in that order; junction bases with no gene match: 7. Germline lookup yields CDR1 SGHTS and CDR2 YDEGEE. In the authors' workflow: Estimation of nucleated cell counts was performed using reference gene primer amplification. Profiling relied on immunoSEQ multiplex PCR, and the TCRdb table lists in-frame clones only, not all of them. Clonal size and the V and J genes are those of that table, whereas D and trimming came from the DNA. The data show about 140,000 clones, 70% to 80% seen once. The material sequenced was peripheral blood. The chain combines TRBV5-8 with TRBJ1-1; the match to TRBD1 covers 8 bases. This TCR came from a woman aged 45-65 years with active or convalescent COVID-19. CDR3 sequence reads: CASSLAGQGGYTEAFF. In nucleotides, the CDR3 is TGTGCCAGCAGCTTGGCCGGACAGGGTGGGTACACTGAAGCTTTCTTT.